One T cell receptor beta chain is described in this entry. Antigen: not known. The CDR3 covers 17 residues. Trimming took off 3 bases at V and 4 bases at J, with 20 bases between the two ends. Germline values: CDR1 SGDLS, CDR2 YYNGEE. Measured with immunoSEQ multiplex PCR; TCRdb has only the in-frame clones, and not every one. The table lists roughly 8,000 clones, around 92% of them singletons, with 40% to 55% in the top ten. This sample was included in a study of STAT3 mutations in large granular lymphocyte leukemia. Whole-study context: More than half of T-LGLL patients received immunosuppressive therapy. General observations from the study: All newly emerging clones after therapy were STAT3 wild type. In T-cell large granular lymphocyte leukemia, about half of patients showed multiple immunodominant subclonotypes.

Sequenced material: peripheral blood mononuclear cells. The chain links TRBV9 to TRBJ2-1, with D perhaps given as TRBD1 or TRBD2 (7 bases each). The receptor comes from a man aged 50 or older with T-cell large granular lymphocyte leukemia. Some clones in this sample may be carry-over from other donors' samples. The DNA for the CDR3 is TGTGCCAGCAGCGAGGGGGGGAGGGCAGGGGGTTACAATGAGCAGTTCTTC. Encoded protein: CASSEGGRAGGYNEQFF.